What follows are 3 T cell receptor beta chains derived from one specimen sequenced in a study of control samples from healthy donors and cancer patients (dated by TCRdb to 2020 to 2021). Libraries were constructed by the immunoSEQ multiplex PCR assay. The table was pulled from immuneACCESS by TCRdb, which kept in-frame rearrangements only. Such tables lose some clones; where checked, under half of the loss comes from unresolved V genes, and the rest has no known cause. This sample comprises about 160,000 clones, over 85% of them detected only once. The top ten hold 12% of the sample. Material for sequencing was blood. The receptors shown here come from a man aged 30 to 45 in good health.

The sample holds one count of this clone. The CDR3 region is CASSFLEVDTQYF. DNA for the CDR3: TGTGCCAGCAGCTTTTTGGAGGTCGATACGCAGTATTTT. The chain employs TRBV11-2 and TRBJ2-3; TRBD2 might be the D (5 bases). The CDR3 spans 13 residues. V dropped 3 bases and J dropped 6 bases, with 10 bases sitting between them. CDR1 and CDR2 (germline): SGHAT, FQNNGV. Together with reference TRBV11-2 and TRBJ2-3, the CDR3 gives the full variable domain: EAGVAQSPRYKIIEKRQSVAFWCNPISGHATLYWYQQILGQGPKLLIQFQNNGVVDDSQLPKDRFSAERLKGVDSTLKIQPAKLEDSAVYLCASSFLEVDTQYFGPGTRLTVL.

The V and J genes are TRBV21-1 and TRBJ1-5; the table assigns TRBD1, which was not confirmed against the DNA. TRBV21-1 is listed as a pseudogene. This CDR3 spans 14 amino acids. CDR3 DNA: TGTGCCAGCAGCAAGGACAGGGTCAATCAGCCCCAGCATTTT. This translates into CASSKDRVNQPQHF.

The rearrangement links TRBV19 to TRBJ2-2; D not resolved. Germline assignment: CDR1 LNHDA and CDR2 SQIVND (reference sequence). V was trimmed by 10 bases and J by 5 bases, leaving 17 bases between them. The CDR3 totals 14 residues. CDR3: CATFNLQGTGELFF. The CDR3 coding sequence is TGTGCCACCTTCAACCTCCAAGGGACCGGGGAGCTGTTTTTT.